The clone carrying this TCR beta chain was seen a single time. Its antigen is still unknown. This record comes from a study of T cell responses to AZD1222 COVID-19 vaccine. Findings and caveats of the study: In all cases, repertoires were sampled only after the peak T cell response. Unmutated variant regions reportedly attract nearly half of all spike-specific TCRs. Two AZD1222 doses significantly raised spike-specific TCR breadth and depth over controls.

Data came from immunoSEQ multiplex PCR; TCRdb stores just in-frame clones and leaves some out. Seen here are some 110,000 clones, 88% observed once, and the top ten hold approximately 3.5%. Sequenced material: peripheral blood, taken 28 days after the second AZD1222 dose. The receptor was isolated from an adult who received the AZD1222 COVID-19 vaccine.

The CDR3 DNA is TGTGCCAGCTCACCCCGGAAACAGGGGGCTAACAATCAGCCCCAGCATTTT. Translation: CASSPRKQGANNQPQHF. The chain has TRBV18 and TRBJ1-5; 9 nucleotides line up with TRBD1. This CDR3 region has 17 residues. Germline CDR1 and CDR2: KGHSH and LQKENI. V shed 3 bases and J 3 bases; nucleotides not matched to a gene: 9.